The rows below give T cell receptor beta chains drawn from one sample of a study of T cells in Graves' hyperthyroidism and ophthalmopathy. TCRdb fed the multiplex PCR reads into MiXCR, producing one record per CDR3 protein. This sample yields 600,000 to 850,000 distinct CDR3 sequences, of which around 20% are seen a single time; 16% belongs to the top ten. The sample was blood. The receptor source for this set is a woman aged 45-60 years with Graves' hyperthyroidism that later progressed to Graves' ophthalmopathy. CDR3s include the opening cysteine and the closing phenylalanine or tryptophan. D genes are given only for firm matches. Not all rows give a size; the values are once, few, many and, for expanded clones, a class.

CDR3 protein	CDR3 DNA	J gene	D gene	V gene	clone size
CASSEGSLGNQPQHF	TGTGCCAGCAGTGAAGGCAGTTTGGGCAATCAGCCCCAGCATTTT	TRBJ1-5	.	TRBV2	few
CASSVATGGAETQYF	TGTGCCAGCAGCGTAGCGACAGGGGGCGCGGAGACCCAGTACTTC	TRBJ2-5	TRBD1	TRBV9	.
CASSLTGAGYEQYF	TGTGCCAGCAGTTTAACAGGGGCCGGTTACGAGCAGTACTTC	TRBJ2-7	TRBD1	TRBV6-1	few
CASNGGVRALEQYF	TGTGCCAGCAACGGGGGGGTGAGGGCGCTGGAGCAGTACTTC	TRBJ2-7	TRBD2	TRBV6-1	many
CSVEAHTGGDTQYF	TGCAGCGTTGAAGCTCATACTGGGGGAGATACGCAGTATTTT	TRBJ2-3	.	TRBV29-1	few
CASSPLDRVDYGYTF	TGTGCCAGCTCACCACTAGACAGGGTGGACTATGGCTACACCTTC	TRBJ1-2	TRBD1	TRBV18	many
CASSQYEGGDEQFF	TGTGCCAGCAGCCAATATGAGGGTGGCGATGAGCAGTTCTTC	TRBJ2-1	.	TRBV3-1	many
CASTGTSIYEQYF	TGTGCCAGCACCGGGACTAGCATCTACGAGCAGTACTTC	TRBJ2-7	TRBD2	TRBV11-2	many
CASSPPGAQPQHF	TGTGCCAGCTCACCACCGGGAGCTCAGCCCCAGCATTTT	TRBJ1-5	.	TRBV18	few
CASSDLGQGNQPQHF	TGTGCCAGCAGTGATTTGGGACAGGGGAATCAGCCCCAGCATTTT	TRBJ1-5	TRBD1	TRBV2	many
CASEGPNIGELFF	TGTGCCAGCGAAGGACCGAACATCGGGGAGCTGTTTTTT	TRBJ2-2	.	TRBV11-3	many
CASSPYGQMVGGYTF	TGTGCCAGCTCGCCCTACGGGCAGATGGTAGGGGGCTACACCTTC	TRBJ1-2	.	TRBV9	.
CASSRIQGTIGNQPQHF	TGTGCCAGCAGCCGAATTCAGGGGACCATAGGCAATCAGCCCCAGCATTTT	TRBJ1-5	.	TRBV7-2	.
CASSPDYFVDEQFF	TGTGCCAGCAGCCCGGACTATTTCGTCGATGAGCAGTTCTTC	TRBJ2-1	.	TRBV5-4	.
CASSLLGQGGVENNSPLHF	TGTGCCAGCAGCTTACTTGGACAGGGGGGAGTAGAGAATAATTCACCCCTCCACTTT	TRBJ1-6	TRBD1	TRBV7-9	.
CASSLESGDPEAFF	TGTGCCAGCAGCTTAGAGTCAGGGGATCCTGAAGCTTTCTTT	TRBJ1-1	.	TRBV7-2	many